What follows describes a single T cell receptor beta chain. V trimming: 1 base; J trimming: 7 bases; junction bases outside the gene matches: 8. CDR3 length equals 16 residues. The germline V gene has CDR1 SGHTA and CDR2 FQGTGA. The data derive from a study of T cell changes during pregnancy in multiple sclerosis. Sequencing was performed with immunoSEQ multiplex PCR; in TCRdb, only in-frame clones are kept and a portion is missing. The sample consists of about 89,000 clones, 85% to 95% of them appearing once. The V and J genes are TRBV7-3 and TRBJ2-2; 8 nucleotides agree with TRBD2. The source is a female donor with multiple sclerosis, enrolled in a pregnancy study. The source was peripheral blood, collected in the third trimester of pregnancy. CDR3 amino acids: CASSLSGTRSVGELFF. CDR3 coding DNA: TGTGCCAGCAGCTTAAGTGGGACTAGATCGGTCGGGGAGCTGTTTTTT. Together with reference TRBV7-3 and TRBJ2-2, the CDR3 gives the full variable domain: GAGVSQTPSNKVTEKGKYVELRCDPISGHTALYWYRQSLGQGPEFLIYFQGTGAADDSGLPNDRFFAVRPEGSVSTLKIQRTERGDSAVYLCASSLSGTRSVGELFFGEGSRLTVL.